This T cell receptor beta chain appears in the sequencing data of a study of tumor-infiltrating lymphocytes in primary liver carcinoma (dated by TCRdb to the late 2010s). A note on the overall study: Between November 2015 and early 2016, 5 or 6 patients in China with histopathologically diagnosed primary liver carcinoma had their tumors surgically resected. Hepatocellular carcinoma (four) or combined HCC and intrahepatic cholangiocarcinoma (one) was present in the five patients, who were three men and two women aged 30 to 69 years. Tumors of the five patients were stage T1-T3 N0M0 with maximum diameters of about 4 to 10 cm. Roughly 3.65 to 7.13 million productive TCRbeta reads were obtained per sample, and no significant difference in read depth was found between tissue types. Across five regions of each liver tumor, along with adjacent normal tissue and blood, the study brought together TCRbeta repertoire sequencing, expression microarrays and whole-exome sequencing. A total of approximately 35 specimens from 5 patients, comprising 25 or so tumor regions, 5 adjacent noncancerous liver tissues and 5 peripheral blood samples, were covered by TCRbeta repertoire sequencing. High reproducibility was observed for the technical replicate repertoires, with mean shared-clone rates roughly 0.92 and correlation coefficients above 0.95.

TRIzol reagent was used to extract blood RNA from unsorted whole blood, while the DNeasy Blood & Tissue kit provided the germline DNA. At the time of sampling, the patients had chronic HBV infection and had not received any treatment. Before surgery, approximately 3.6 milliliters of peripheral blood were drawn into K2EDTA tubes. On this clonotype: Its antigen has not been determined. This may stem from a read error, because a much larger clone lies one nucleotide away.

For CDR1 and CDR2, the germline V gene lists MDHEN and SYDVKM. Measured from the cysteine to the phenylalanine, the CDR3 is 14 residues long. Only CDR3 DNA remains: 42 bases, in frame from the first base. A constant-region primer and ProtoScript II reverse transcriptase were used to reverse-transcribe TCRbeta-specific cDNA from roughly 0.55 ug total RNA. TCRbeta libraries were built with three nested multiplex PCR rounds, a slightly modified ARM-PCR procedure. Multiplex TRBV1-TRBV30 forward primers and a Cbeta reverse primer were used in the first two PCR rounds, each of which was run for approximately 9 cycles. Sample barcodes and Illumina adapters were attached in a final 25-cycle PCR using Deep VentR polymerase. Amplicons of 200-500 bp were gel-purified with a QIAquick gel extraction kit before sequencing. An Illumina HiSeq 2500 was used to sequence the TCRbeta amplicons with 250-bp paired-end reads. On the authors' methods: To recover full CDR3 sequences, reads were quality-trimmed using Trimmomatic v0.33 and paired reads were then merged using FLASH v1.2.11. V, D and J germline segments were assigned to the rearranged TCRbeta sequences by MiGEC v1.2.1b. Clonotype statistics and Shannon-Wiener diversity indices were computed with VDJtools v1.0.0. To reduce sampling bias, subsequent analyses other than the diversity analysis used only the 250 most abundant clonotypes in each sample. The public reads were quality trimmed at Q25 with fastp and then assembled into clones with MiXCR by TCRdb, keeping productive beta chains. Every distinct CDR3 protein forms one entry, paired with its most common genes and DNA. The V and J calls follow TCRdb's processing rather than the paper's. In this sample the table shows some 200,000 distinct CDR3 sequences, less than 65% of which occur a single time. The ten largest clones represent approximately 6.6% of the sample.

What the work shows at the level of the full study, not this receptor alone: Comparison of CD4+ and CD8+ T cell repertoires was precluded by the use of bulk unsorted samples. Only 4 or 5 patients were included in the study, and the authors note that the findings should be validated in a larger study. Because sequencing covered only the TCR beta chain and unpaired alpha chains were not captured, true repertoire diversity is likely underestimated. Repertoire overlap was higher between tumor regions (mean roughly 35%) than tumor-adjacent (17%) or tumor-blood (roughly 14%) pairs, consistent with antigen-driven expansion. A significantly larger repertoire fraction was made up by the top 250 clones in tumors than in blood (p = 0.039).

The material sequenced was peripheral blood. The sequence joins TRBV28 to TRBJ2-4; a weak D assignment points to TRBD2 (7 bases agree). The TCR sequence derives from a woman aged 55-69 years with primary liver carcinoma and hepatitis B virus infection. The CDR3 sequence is CASIGGLAKTIQYF. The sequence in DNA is TGTGCCAGCATCGGGGGGCTAGCCAAAACCATTCAGTACTTC.